This T cell receptor beta chain came from a study of blood T cell repertoires in COVID-19. TCRdb keeps only in-frame clones here, not all; method: immunoSEQ multiplex PCR. The sample includes about 200,000 clones, 80% to 90% of them seen just once. V shed 7 bases and J 6 bases; nucleotides not matched to a gene: 4. Germline lookup yields CDR1 SNHLY and CDR2 FYNNEI. The CDR3 totals 13 residues. V gene TRBV2 combines with J gene TRBJ2-7; 12 nucleotides agree with TRBD2. The sequence was obtained from a man aged 80 or over with acute or convalescent COVID-19. Material for sequencing was peripheral blood. The CDR3 DNA follows: TGTGCCAGCACCTGGGGACTAGCGGGCGAGCAGTACTTC. It codes for CASTWGLAGEQYF.